This passage covers 26 T cell receptor beta chains from one sample sequenced in a study of blood T cell repertoires in COVID-19 (dated by TCRdb to the early 2020s). The library was built by means of the immunoSEQ multiplex PCR assay. TCRdb limited this immuneACCESS table to in-frame rearrangements with V and J called. A share of clones is missing; checked studies link under half to unresolved V genes, and the rest is unexplained. This sample lists some 40,000 clones; 84% were detected once. About 14% of the sample belongs to the ten largest clones. The sequenced sample was peripheral blood. The source of these receptors is a man in his forties or fifties with active or convalescent COVID-19.

Written as DNA, the CDR3 is TGTGCCAGCAGCGAGGGGGGGAATAGCAATCAGCCCCAGCATTTT. This translates into CASSEGGNSNQPQHF. V and J are TRBV9 and TRBJ1-5; weak D call: TRBD1 (6 bases). Germline assignment: CDR1 SGDLS and CDR2 YYNGEE. The V and J ends lost 3 bases and 0 bases respectively, with 10 bases between them. The CDR3 loop spans 15 amino acids. Complete variable domain (other parts from reference TRBV9 and TRBJ1-5): DSGVTQTPKHLITATGQRVTLRCSPRSGDLSVYWYQQSLDQGLQFLIQYYNGEERAKGNILERFSAQQFPDLHSELNLSSLELGDSALYFCASSEGGNSNQPQHFGDGTRLSIL.

The chain joins TRBV7-8 to TRBJ2-7; no definite D call. V gave up 5 bases and J gave up 0 bases, with 11 bases separating them. This CDR3 has 14 amino acids. Per germline, CDR1 SGHVS and CDR2 FQNEAQ. CDR3 nucleotides: TGTGCCAGCAGCCCAACCGAGAGCTCCTACGAGCAGTACTTC. Amino acid sequence: CASSPTESSYEQYF.

The chain uses TRBV5-4 and TRBJ2-5; TRBD1 aligns across 9 bases. Germline trimming cut 4 bases from V and 9 bases from J; bases unmatched to any gene: 10. Germline loops: CDR1 SGHNT, CDR2 YYREEE (reference sequence). The length of the CDR3 is 14 residues. CDR3 in amino acids: CASSVGQGFGAQYF. DNA for the CDR3: TGTGCCAGCAGCGTCGGACAGGGGTTCGGGGCCCAGTACTTC.

This chain joins TRBV25-1 and TRBJ2-7; a weak D match, TRBD1 (6 bases). V dropped 5 bases and J dropped 3 bases, with 8 bases sitting between them. CDR3 length: 12 amino acids. Germline values: CDR1 MGHDK, CDR2 SYGVNS. Written as DNA, the CDR3 is TGTGCCAGCAGTAGACAGGACTACGAGCAGTACTTC. Protein: CASSRQDYEQYF.

Concerning this clone: A read error may account for a junction end that differs from germline. CDR3 region: CASSLAGGVTNEQFF. The CDR3 DNA is TGTGCCAGCAGTTTAGCGGGGGGGGTTACCAATGAGCAGTTCTTC. The rearrangement joins TRBV7-2 to TRBJ2-1; 11 bases match TRBD2. The CDR3 length is 15 residues. Germline V CDR1 and CDR2: SGHTA, FQGNSA.

This chain joins TRBV14 and TRBJ1-2, with TRBD1 as a possible D gene (5 bases). The CDR3 runs to 15 residues. CDR1 SGHDN and CDR2 FVKESK come from the germline V gene. V shed 0 bases and J shed 8 bases, with 16 bases lying between them. Here the CDR3 DNA reads TGTGCCAGCAGCCAAGAAAGGGGCGCCTTGGAGGGCTACACCTTC. It yields the protein CASSQERGALEGYTF. The entire variable domain, with the rest obtained from reference TRBV14 and TRBJ1-2, is as follows: EAGVTQFPSHSVIEKGQTVTLRCDPISGHDNLYWYRRVMGKEIKFLLHFVKESKQDESGMPNNRFLAERTGGTYSTLKVQPAELEDSGVYFCASSQERGALEGYTFGSGTRLTVV.

V gene TRBV6-2 or TRBV6-3 combines with J gene TRBJ2-7, with 10 nucleotides matching TRBD2. Germline lookup yields CDR1 MNHEY and CDR2 SVGEGT. CDR3 length: 16 amino acids. The J segment lost 4 bases and the V segment lost 2 bases, leaving 8 bases of the junction unmatched. In nucleotides, the CDR3 is TGTGCCAGCAGTTACCCCCTTCTAGCGGGGGCATACGAGCAGTACTTC. It translates to CASSYPLLAGAYEQYF.

The J gene is TRBJ2-1, the V gene TRBV11-2; 9 nucleotides agree with TRBD1. CDR3 length: 14 residues. Trimming removed 1 base from V and 8 bases from J; junction bases left unmatched: 3. From germline, CDR1 is SGHAT and CDR2 FQNNGV. The CDR3 here is CASSLGDRVYEQFF. CDR3 DNA: TGTGCCAGCAGCTTAGGGGACAGGGTTTATGAGCAGTTCTTC.

The V call is TRBV7-9, the J call TRBJ2-1; 7 nucleotides agree with TRBD2. J gave up 5 bases and V 1 base, and 2 bases lay outside the gene matches. The CDR3 is 14 residues long. Germline V gene sequence: CDR1 SEHNR, CDR2 FQNEAQ (reference sequence). CDR3 nucleotide sequence: TGTGCCAGCAGCTTAGGCGCGGGGGACAATGAGCAGTTCTTC. Residues: CASSLGAGDNEQFF.

The chain uses TRBV6-2 or TRBV6-3 and TRBJ1-2; 7 positions agree with TRBD1. Germline loops: CDR1 MNHEY, CDR2 SVGEGT. This CDR3 region has 12 residues. After removal of 5 bases from V and 5 bases from J, the junction contained 2 bases not matched to a gene. The CDR3 protein is CASSDRVYGYTF. As DNA, the CDR3 is TGTGCCAGCAGTGACAGGGTATATGGCTACACCTTC.

This chain connects TRBV28 to TRBJ2-7; 8 positions match TRBD1. V gave up 4 bases and J gave up 0 bases; unmatched junction bases: 11. Germline CDR1 and CDR2: MDHEN and SYDVKM. The CDR3 runs 17 residues. CDR3 sequence (DNA): TGTGCCAGCAGTTCCCCGGGCCGGACAGGGTCCTCCTACGAGCAGTACTTC. Translating gives CASSSPGRTGSSYEQYF.

The chain recombines TRBV5-5 with TRBJ1-2; 9 nucleotides line up with TRBD1. The ends lost 4 bases at V and 0 bases at J; junction bases unmatched: 13. Germline assignment: CDR1 SGHKS and CDR2 YYEKEE (reference sequence). The CDR3 spans 18 residues. CDR3 amino acids: CASSLRDRVSLTNYGYTF. Written as DNA, the CDR3 is TGTGCCAGCAGCCTTAGGGACAGGGTCTCTTTAACTAACTATGGCTACACCTTC.

The V gene is TRBV6-5, the J gene TRBJ2-7; 8 bases are shared with TRBD1. Per germline, CDR1 MNHEY and CDR2 SVGAGI. Losses at the gene ends were 0 bases for V and 4 bases for J; bases not matched to a gene: 5. The length of the CDR3 is 15 residues. The CDR3 loop reads CASSYSSRGLYEQYF. Written as DNA, the CDR3 is TGTGCCAGCAGTTACTCCAGCAGGGGGCTATACGAGCAGTACTTC.

V gene TRBV5-1 combines with J gene TRBJ1-6; 10 nucleotides match TRBD1. Per germline, CDR1 SGHRS and CDR2 YFSETQ. The CDR3 covers 15 residues. V lost 2 bases and J lost 9; bases outside the gene matches: 5. This CDR3 reads CASSFTGTGASPLHF. CDR3 sequence (DNA): TGCGCCAGCAGCTTTACCGGGACAGGGGCTTCACCCCTCCACTTT.

This chain joins TRBV19 and TRBJ1-4; the D gene is possibly TRBD1 (5 bases). CDR1 LNHDA and CDR2 SQIVND come from the germline V gene (reference sequence). This CDR3 is 15 amino acids long. Trimming took off 6 bases at V and 7 bases at J, with 18 bases between the two ends. Here the CDR3 DNA reads TGTGCCAGTAGCGCGGCGGGGGGACGGGGTGAAAAACTGTTTTTT. This codes for CASSAAGGRGEKLFF.

J is TRBJ1-2 and V is TRBV4-2; TRBD1 matches 9 bases. V trimming: 0 bases; J trimming: 8 bases; junction bases outside the gene matches: 7. The CDR3 has 15 residues. CDR1 and CDR2 from the germline V gene are LGHNA and YNFKEQ. CDR3 loop: CASSQEGTGQGGYTF. The CDR3 coding sequence is TGTGCCAGCAGCCAAGAAGGGACAGGGCAGGGCGGCTACACCTTC.

By sample fraction, this clone is medium-sized (0.01 to 0.1%). V gene TRBV7-2 combines with J gene TRBJ1-2; D might be TRBD1 (5 bases). The CDR3 has 14 amino acids. Trimming took off 4 bases at V and 8 bases at J, with 17 bases between the two ends. CDR1 SGHTA and CDR2 FQGNSA come from the germline V gene. This chain's CDR3 is CASSSRGLRRGYTF. CDR3 nucleotide sequence: TGTGCCAGCAGCTCTCGGGGACTGCGACGCGGCTACACCTTC.

The chain employs TRBV6-5 and TRBJ1-1; the D gene is possibly TRBD1 (5 bases). The CDR3 spans 15 residues. Germline V gene lookup returns CDR1 MNHEY and CDR2 SVGAGI. The V and J ends lost 1 base and 1 base respectively, with 10 bases between them. The CDR3 is CASSYLAGRNTEAFF. CDR3 sequence (DNA): TGTGCCAGCAGTTACTTGGCAGGGCGGAACACTGAAGCTTTCTTT.

The CDR3 DNA sequence: TGTGCCAGCCGACAGGGCCCCTATAATTCACCCCTCCACTTT. Its protein product is CASRQGPYNSPLHF. The chain is built from TRBV6-4 and TRBJ1-6, with 7 positions matching TRBD1. Trimming removed 8 bases from V and 2 bases from J; junction bases left unmatched: 3. There are 14 residues in the CDR3. Germline values: CDR1 MRHNA, CDR2 SNTAGT.

This clone was observed once. The J gene is TRBJ2-6, the V gene TRBV27; 7 bases align to TRBD1. Germline V lookup: CDR1 MNHEY, CDR2 SMNVEV (reference sequence). There are 19 residues in the CDR3. J lost 0 bases, V lost 3 bases, and 11 bases had no gene match. In DNA form, the CDR3 reads TGTGCCAGCAGTTTCTCCGGGACAGAATCCATCTCTGGGGCCAACGTCCTGACTTTC. Amino acids: CASSFSGTESISGANVLTF.

This clone has a single count. V gene TRBV18 combines with J gene TRBJ2-7, with 8 bases fitting TRBD2. V lost 4 bases and J lost 7; bases outside the gene matches: 12. The germline V gene has CDR1 KGHSH and CDR2 LQKENI. This CDR3 contains 15 residues. CDR3 sequence: CASSQPGLVAWEQYF. In DNA form, the CDR3 reads TGTGCCAGCTCACAGCCGGGACTAGTGGCTTGGGAGCAGTACTTC. The full variable domain, completed using reference TRBV18 and TRBJ2-7, is NAGVMQNPRHLVRRRGQEARLRCSPMKGHSHVYWYRQLPEEGLKFMVYLQKENIIDESGMPKERFSAEFPKEGPSILRIQQVVRGDSAAYFCASSQPGLVAWEQYFGPGTRLTVT.

The J gene is TRBJ1-1, the V gene TRBV5-1; no clear D. There are 14 residues in the CDR3. Trimming pared 4 bases from V and 1 base from J, leaving 11 bases between. Per germline, CDR1 SGHRS and CDR2 YFSETQ. CDR3 DNA sequence: TGCGCCAGCAGCCCAGAAAGTCGGAACACTGAAGCTTTCTTT. This sequence encodes CASSPESRNTEAFF.

The chain joins TRBV6-2 or TRBV6-3 to TRBJ1-2; D not resolved. Between the trimmed V and J ends, which lost 6 bases and 4 bases, there was a span of 12 bases. The CDR3 length is 13 residues. Germline V gives CDR1 MNHEY, CDR2 SVGEGT. CDR3 protein: CASSSSYSYGYTF. The CDR3 nucleotides are TGTGCCAGCAGCTCGTCTTACTCCTATGGCTACACCTTC.

The chain is built from TRBV10-2 and TRBJ1-5; D gene ambiguous. Germline values: CDR1 WSHSY, CDR2 SAAADI. V lost 5 bases and J 0 bases, leaving 11 bases between the germline ends. The CDR3 length is 15 residues. CDR3 in DNA: TGCGCCAGCAGTCCTTCGGGTAATAGCAATCAGCCCCAGCATTTT. As protein: CASSPSGNSNQPQHF.

The rearrangement joins TRBV30 to TRBJ1-3, with no clear D. Germline V gene data show CDR1 as GTSNPN and CDR2 as SVGIG (reference sequence). This CDR3 contains 14 residues. Deletions cut 6 bases from V and 3 bases from J, with 15 bases between. CDR3 sequence (DNA): TGTGCCTGCCCCAATGGGCTCGGTGGAAACACCATATATTTT. Translation: CACPNGLGGNTIYF.

The chain carries TRBV3-1 (or the pseudogene TRBV3-2) and TRBJ1-1, with TRBD1 as a possible D gene (5 bases). The CDR3 spans 14 residues. The germline CDR1 and CDR2 sequences are LGHDT and YNNKEL (reference sequence). V lost 4 bases, J lost 1 base, and 10 bases lay in between. Here the CDR3 DNA reads TGTGCCAGCAGCCGGGGCCCGCGGAACACTGAAGCTTTCTTT. Its translation is CASSRGPRNTEAFF.